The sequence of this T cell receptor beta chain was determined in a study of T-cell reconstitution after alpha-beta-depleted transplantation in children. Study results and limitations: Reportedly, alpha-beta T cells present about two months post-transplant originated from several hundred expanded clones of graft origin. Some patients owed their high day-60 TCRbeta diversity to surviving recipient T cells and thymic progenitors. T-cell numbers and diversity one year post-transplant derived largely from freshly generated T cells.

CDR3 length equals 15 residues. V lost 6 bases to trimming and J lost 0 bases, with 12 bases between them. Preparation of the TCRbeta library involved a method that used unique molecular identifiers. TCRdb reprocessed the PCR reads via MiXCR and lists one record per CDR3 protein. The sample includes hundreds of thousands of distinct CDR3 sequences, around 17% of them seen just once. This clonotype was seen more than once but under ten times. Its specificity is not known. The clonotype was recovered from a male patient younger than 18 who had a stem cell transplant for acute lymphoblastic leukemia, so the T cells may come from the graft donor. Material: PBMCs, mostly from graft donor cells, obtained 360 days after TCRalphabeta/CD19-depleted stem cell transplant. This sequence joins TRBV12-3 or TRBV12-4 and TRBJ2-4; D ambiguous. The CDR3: CASRPDPLAKNIQYF. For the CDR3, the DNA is TGTGCCAGCAGGCCGGACCCACTAGCCAAAAACATTCAGTACTTC.